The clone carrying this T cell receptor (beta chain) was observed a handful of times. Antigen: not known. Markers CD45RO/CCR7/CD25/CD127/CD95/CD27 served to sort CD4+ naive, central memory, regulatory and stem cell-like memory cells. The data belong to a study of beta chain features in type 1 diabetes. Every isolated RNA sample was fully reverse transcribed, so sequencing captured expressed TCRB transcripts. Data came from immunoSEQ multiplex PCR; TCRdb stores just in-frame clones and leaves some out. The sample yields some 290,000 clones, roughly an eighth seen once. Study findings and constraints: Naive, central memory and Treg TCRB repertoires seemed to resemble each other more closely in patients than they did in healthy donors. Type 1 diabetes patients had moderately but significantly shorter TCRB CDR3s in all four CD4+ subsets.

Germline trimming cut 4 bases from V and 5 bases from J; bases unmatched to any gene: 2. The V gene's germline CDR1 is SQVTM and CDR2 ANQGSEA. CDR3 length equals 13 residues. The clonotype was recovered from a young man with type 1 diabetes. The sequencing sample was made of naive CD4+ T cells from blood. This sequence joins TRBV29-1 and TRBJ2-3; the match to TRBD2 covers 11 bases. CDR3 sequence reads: CSVVAGGEDTQYF. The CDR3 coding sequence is TGCAGCGTTGTAGCGGGAGGGGAAGATACGCAGTATTTT.